This T cell receptor (beta chain) emerged from a study of vaccination and CD4 T cells after COVID-19. Turning to the study itself: Overlapping spike peptides from SARS-CoV-2, HCoV-NL63, HCoV-OC43 and HCoV-229E served to stimulate the cells.

Germline CDR1 reads SGHNT; CDR2 reads YENEEA. With 7 bases clipped from V and 6 bases from J, the junction kept 6 bases outside the gene matches. The CDR3 is 13 residues long. Treatment described: approximately 9-day PBMC culture with coronavirus spike peptide pools or control peptides (ViraFEST assay). ViraFEST expanded antigen-specific T cells with peptide pools, then sequenced TCRs. Two million PBMCs per well were cultured with about 10 IU/ml IL-2 and 10 ug/ml peptide pools. Regarding this clonotype: The antigen is not known.

Sequencing of cultured CD4+ T cell DNA used the Oncomine TCR Beta short-read assay. TCRdb processed the PCR reads anew with MiXCR; each CDR3 protein has one entry. The sample holds 17,000 or so distinct CDR3 sequences, around two fifths seen once. The sample was CD4+ T cells from blood, cultured in vitro, taken before SARS-CoV-2 vaccination. The sequence was obtained from a human donor who had recovered from COVID-19. The rearrangement uses TRBV11-3 and TRBJ2-7; TRBD2 agrees at 10 bases. CDR3 nucleotide sequence: TGTGCCAGCACAATAGCGGGAGGCGGCGAGCAGTACTTC. This encodes CASTIAGGGEQYF.